These 23 T cell receptor beta chains came from one sample sequenced in a study of T-cell reconstitution after alpha-beta-depleted transplantation in children (dated by TCRdb to about 2016). Libraries were made using PCR. Reads for this sample came from an Illumina HiSeq 2500. To normalize quantification of the TCRbeta repertoire, the TCR libraries were built with molecular barcoding that relied on unique molecular identifiers. The public reads were reprocessed in TCRdb via fastp at Q25 and MiXCR, keeping in-frame beta chains. Rows matching on CDR3 protein sequence are summarized as one entry with the most common DNA and genes. The sample yields around 480,000 distinct CDR3 sequences; approximately 32% were counted once. Jointly, the top ten make up roughly 2.5% of the sample. The sample was PBMCs from the stem cell graft donor, taken from the stem cell graft. These receptors came from a human donor who donated a stem cell graft to a child with aplastic anemia.

This sequence joins TRBV5-1 and TRBJ2-3; TRBD1 agrees at 8 bases. The CDR3 is made up of 14 amino acids. V was pared by 2 bases and J by 6 bases, with 5 bases of the junction left unmatched. The germline CDR1 and CDR2 sequences are SGHRS and YFSETQ. CDR3 protein: CASSFSGGEDTQYF. The CDR3 DNA sequence: TGCGCCAGCAGCTTTTCAGGGGGCGAGGATACGCAGTATTTT.

This clonotype was found a few times. The chain couples TRBV29-1 to TRBJ2-5; the D is unclear. The CDR3 is made up of 13 amino acids. Germline assignment: CDR1 SQVTM and CDR2 ANQGSEA. V lost 0 bases and J lost 0, with 5 bases in between. CDR3 region: CSVEDQYQETQYF. The CDR3 coding sequence is TGCAGCGTTGAAGATCAGTACCAAGAGACCCAGTACTTC.

The chain uses TRBV20-1 and TRBJ1-2; the D is unclear. The V end lost 7 bases, the J end lost 4 bases, and 13 bases lay between the germline ends. The length of the CDR3 is 12 residues. The V gene's germline CDR1 is DFQATT and CDR2 SNEGSKA (reference sequence). This CDR3 is CSVVGRGYGYTF. CDR3 nucleotide sequence: TGCAGTGTAGTAGGTCGAGGCTATGGCTACACCTTC.

J is TRBJ2-5 and V is TRBV5-4, with 8 bases lining up with TRBD1. J lost 4 bases, V lost 4 bases, and 6 bases had no gene match. The CDR3 totals 14 residues. Germline V gene data show CDR1 as SGHNT and CDR2 as YYREEE (reference sequence). The CDR3 DNA is TGTGCCAGCAGCCGAACAGGGGGGCGAGAGACCCAGTACTTC. Amino acids: CASSRTGGRETQYF.

The V and J genes are TRBV9 and TRBJ2-1; perhaps TRBD2 as D (6 bases). Germline V gene lookup returns CDR1 SGDLS and CDR2 YYNGEE. This CDR3 has 18 residues. V dropped 4 bases and J dropped 6 bases, with 26 bases sitting between them. This CDR3 reads CASSPEGSTGSLGNEQFF. The CDR3 coding sequence is TGTGCCAGCAGCCCAGAGGGATCGACCGGGAGTCTGGGCAATGAGCAGTTCTTC. Combining the CDR3 with reference TRBV9 and TRBJ2-1 gives the whole variable domain DSGVTQTPKHLITATGQRVTLRCSPRSGDLSVYWYQQSLDQGLQFLIQYYNGEERAKGNILERFSAQQFPDLHSELNLSSLELGDSALYFCASSPEGSTGSLGNEQFFGPGTRLTVL.

The V and J genes are TRBV6-2 or TRBV6-3 and TRBJ1-1; maybe TRBD1 (5 bases). The CDR3 has 19 amino acids. Trimming cost V 3 bases and J 4 bases, with 27 bases left between them. Germline assignment: CDR1 MNHEY and CDR2 SVGEGT. The CDR3 DNA sequence: TGTGCCAGCAGTTATCGAGTCTCCGGGGGACGAAAGCAATTCACTGAAGCTTTCTTT. This translates into CASSYRVSGGRKQFTEAFF.

V usage is TRBV19 and J usage is TRBJ1-1, with D perhaps matching TRBD1 (5 bases). With 5 bases removed from V and 9 bases from J, the gap between germline ends came to 13 bases. The CDR3 sequence is 12 residues long. Germline V gene sequence: CDR1 LNHDA, CDR2 SQIVND (reference sequence). The CDR3 here is CASSVRGGKAFF. In DNA, the CDR3 is TGTGCCAGTAGTGTGCGGGGCGGGAAAGCTTTCTTT.

Written as DNA, the CDR3 is TGTGCCAGCAGTTTTCGTAGCTATGGCTACACCTTC. Protein: CASSFRSYGYTF. The J gene is TRBJ1-2, the V gene TRBV12-3 or TRBV12-4, with D unresolved. The CDR3 has 12 residues. V was trimmed by 3 bases and J by 4 bases, leaving 6 bases between them.

The gene calls are TRBV28 and TRBJ1-1, with D possibly matching TRBD1 (5 bases). The CDR3 totals 14 residues. Germline V lookup: CDR1 MDHEN, CDR2 SYDVKM. With 6 bases removed from V and 4 bases from J, the gap between germline ends came to 15 bases. The CDR3 is CASRPRGASTEAFF. The CDR3 DNA sequence: TGTGCCAGCAGACCGCGTGGGGCGAGCACTGAAGCTTTCTTT. Variable domain in full (rest from reference TRBV28 and TRBJ1-1): DVKVTQSSRYLVKRTGEKVFLECVQDMDHENMFWYRQDPGLGLRLIYFSYDVKMKEKGDIPEGYSVSREKKERFSLILESASTNQTSMYLCASRPRGASTEAFFGQGTRLTVV.

The rearrangement joins TRBV4-2 to TRBJ2-4; 7 bases are shared with TRBD2. With 0 bases clipped from V and 1 base from J, the junction kept 3 bases outside the gene matches. The CDR3 has 16 amino acids. Germline CDR1 reads LGHNA; CDR2 reads YNFKEQ. This CDR3 is CASSQDSGKAKNIQYF. As DNA, the CDR3 is TGTGCCAGCAGCCAAGACAGCGGGAAGGCCAAAAACATTCAGTACTTC.

For this clonotype: Compared with germline, one end of the junction differs, possibly owing to a read error. J is TRBJ2-3 and V is TRBV3-1, with TRBD1 identical over 7 bases. There are 14 residues in the CDR3. The V gene's germline CDR1 is LGHDT and CDR2 YNNKEL (reference sequence). The CDR3 coding sequence is TGTGCCACCAGCCAAACTCGGGACAGTGATACGCAGTATTTT. It codes for CATSQTRDSDTQYF.

This clonotype was seen more than once but under ten times. The chain has TRBV7-2 and TRBJ2-3, with D unresolved. The CDR3 contains 13 residues. In germline, CDR1 is SGHTA, CDR2 FQGNSA. Trimming removed 1 base at V and 6 bases at J, with 8 bases between. The CDR3 DNA reads as TGTGCCAGCAGCTTAGAACTCGGGGATACGCAGTATTTT. Translation gives CASSLELGDTQYF.

This clonotype was recorded a few times. The gene calls are TRBV12-3 or TRBV12-4 and TRBJ2-1; 9 bases are a match to TRBD2. The V and J ends lost 3 bases and 6 bases, in that order; junction bases with no gene match: 12. CDR3 length: 17 residues. This CDR3 reads CASSFSVAGVSGNEQFF. The CDR3 DNA sequence: TGTGCCAGCAGTTTTTCGGTAGCGGGAGTTAGCGGCAATGAGCAGTTCTTC.

This clonotype was counted only a few times. The chain carries TRBV12-3 or TRBV12-4 and TRBJ2-1; no clear D gene. The CDR3 runs to 12 residues. V lost 11 bases and J lost 5, with 13 bases in between. CDR3 nucleotides: TGTGCCGGCTCCTACGGTAACAATGAGCAGTTCTTC. It is translated as CAGSYGNNEQFF.

This clonotype was observed a handful of times. The V and J genes are TRBV12-2 and TRBJ1-3; the listed D gene, TRBD1, was not tested against the DNA. TRBV12-2 is labeled a pseudogene. The CDR3 runs 16 residues. The CDR3 DNA is TGTGCAAGTCGCTCTTACTCGGGACCAGGAGGAAACACCATATATTTT. Protein: CASRSYSGPGGNTIYF.

There are a few counts of this clonotype. The J gene is TRBJ2-7, the V gene TRBV28; D uncertain. V lost 7 bases and J 7 bases, leaving 17 bases between the germline ends. The CDR3 length is 13 residues. CDR1 is MDHEN and CDR2 is SYDVKM in the germline V gene. CDR3 amino acids: CASKVGSSVEQYF. The CDR3 region has the DNA TGTGCCAGCAAGGTTGGTAGCTCGGTGGAGCAGTACTTC. Full variable domain (missing parts from reference TRBV28 and TRBJ2-7): DVKVTQSSRYLVKRTGEKVFLECVQDMDHENMFWYRQDPGLGLRLIYFSYDVKMKEKGDIPEGYSVSREKKERFSLILESASTNQTSMYLCASKVGSSVEQYFGPGTRLTVT.

This clonotype has a handful of counts. The V call is TRBV7-2, the J call TRBJ1-6; tentative D call: TRBD1 (5 bases). V was cut by 5 bases and J by 8 bases, with 22 bases left in between. Germline CDR1 is SGHTA and CDR2 is FQGNSA. The CDR3 extends over 17 amino acids. The CDR3 loop is CASSPRVGGPGDSPLHF. CDR3 DNA: TGTGCCAGCAGCCCCCGGGTCGGGGGACCGGGCGATTCACCCCTCCACTTT.

The V call is TRBV12-3 or TRBV12-4, the J call TRBJ2-1; D is uncertain. The germline V and J ends were trimmed by 3 bases and 7 bases, with 13 bases remaining between them. CDR3 size: 14 residues. The CDR3 DNA is TGTGCCAGCAGTTTTGACCCTAGTGTTAATGAGCAGTTCTTC. Protein: CASSFDPSVNEQFF.

This clonotype was observed a few times. The chain recombines TRBV20-1 with TRBJ2-1; D not resolved. Germline V gene data show CDR1 as DFQATT and CDR2 as SNEGSKA (reference sequence). The CDR3 runs 15 residues. Trimming left V 6 bases short and J 6 bases short, with 21 bases between. In DNA form, the CDR3 reads TGCAGTGCCCCGGACGCCGATCACCATATCAATGAGCAGTTCTTC. Encoded protein: CSAPDADHHINEQFF.

The chain has TRBV6-1 and TRBJ1-2, with TRBD1 identical over 9 bases. The germline gives CDR1 MNHNS, CDR2 SASEGT. The CDR3 has 15 residues. The junction had 10 bases not matched to a gene; V was cut back by 7 bases and J by 4 bases. CDR3 coding DNA: TGTGCCAGCACCATAATACAGGGGGCGAGCTATGGCTACACCTTC. It specifies CASTIIQGASYGYTF.

V usage is TRBV6-2 or TRBV6-3 and J usage is TRBJ1-3; D is undetermined. The CDR3 totals 14 residues. Trimming shortened V by 7 bases and J by 0 bases, and 10 bases separated the two germline ends. CDR1 and CDR2 (germline): MNHEY, SVGEGT. The CDR3 DNA is TGTGCCAGCAATCCGAGAAGCTCTGGAAACACCATATATTTT. Translating it yields CASNPRSSGNTIYF.

By share of the sample, this clonotype is medium-sized. The J gene is TRBJ2-1, the V gene TRBV2, with 7 bases identical to TRBD2. The germline V gene encodes CDR1 SNHLY and CDR2 FYNNEI. This CDR3 contains 15 residues. With 10 bases clipped from V and 2 bases from J, the junction kept 11 bases outside the gene matches. DNA of the CDR3: TGTGCCACCGCGTTGGGGGGGAATGCCTACAATGAGCAGTTCTTC. The encoded protein is CATALGGNAYNEQFF.

There are a few counts of this clonotype. The J gene is TRBJ2-3, the V gene TRBV28; unclear D gene. Trimming stripped 4 bases from V and 3 bases from J, with 14 bases between. CDR1 is MDHEN and CDR2 is SYDVKM in the germline V gene. The CDR3 covers 15 residues. The CDR3 DNA reads as TGTGCCAGCAGTTCCCCAGGCTGGGGTACAGATACGCAGTATTTT. It specifies CASSSPGWGTDTQYF.